Shown below are 27 T cell receptor beta chains from a single sample sequenced in a study of cytomegalovirus exposure and HLA in healthy donors. The study ran its PCR with 60 Vbeta and 13 Jbeta primers. Data came from immunoSEQ multiplex PCR; TCRdb stores just in-frame clones and leaves some out. Its clone listing holds approximately 210,000 clones. The sample consisted of PBMCs. These receptors all stem from a woman aged 25 to 45 in good health and CMV-seropositive.

A word on this clone: The sample carries other DNA sequences with the same CDR3. V and J are TRBV18 and TRBJ1-5; D may be TRBD1 (5 bases). Trimming took 2 bases from V and 7 from J, leaving 9 bases between them. The length of the CDR3 is 13 residues. Germline V lookup: CDR1 KGHSH, CDR2 LQKENI. The CDR3 DNA follows: TGTGCCAGCTCACCATCGGGGGACCAGCCCCAGCATTTT. Residues: CASSPSGDQPQHF.

This chain connects TRBV19 to TRBJ1-5, with 7 bases lining up with TRBD1. CDR1 is LNHDA and CDR2 is SQIVND in the germline V gene (reference sequence). With 5 bases clipped from V and 7 bases from J, the junction kept 14 bases outside the gene matches. The CDR3 runs 16 residues. CDR3 in DNA: TGTGCCAGTAGTTTTAAAAACCCAGGGGGGAGGCAGCCCCAGCATTTT. Amino acids: CASSFKNPGGRQPQHF.

The chain combines TRBV6-5 with TRBJ2-3, with 7 bases matching TRBD1. V was pared by 4 bases and J by 2 bases, with 6 bases of the junction left unmatched. The CDR3 has 15 amino acids. Germline V CDR1 and CDR2: MNHEY, SVGAGI. For the CDR3, the DNA is TGTGCCAGCAGTTCCCAGGGACAGATCACAGATACGCAGTATTTT. The encoded protein is CASSSQGQITDTQYF.

The chain is built from TRBV7-2 and TRBJ2-1, with 8 bases matching TRBD2. The CDR3 sequence is 18 residues long. After removal of 5 bases from V and 0 bases from J, the junction contained 12 bases not matched to a gene. The germline gives CDR1 SGHTA, CDR2 FQGNSA. This CDR3 is CASSPRTSLPSSYNEQFF. CDR3 DNA sequence: TGTGCCAGCAGCCCCCGGACTAGCCTCCCAAGCTCCTACAATGAGCAGTTCTTC.

The CDR3 nucleotides are TGCGCCAGCAGCGGCGGGGGGGCGGGGGAGACCCAGTACTTC. It yields the protein CASSGGGAGETQYF. This sequence joins TRBV5-1 and TRBJ2-5; 9 nucleotides agree with TRBD2. V was pared by 4 bases and J by 5 bases, with 6 bases of the junction left unmatched. The CDR3 loop spans 14 amino acids. Germline V gene data show CDR1 as SGHRS and CDR2 as YFSETQ.

This chain connects TRBV6-5 to TRBJ2-7; the match to TRBD1 covers 7 bases. CDR3 length: 14 residues. The V gene's germline CDR1 is MNHEY and CDR2 SVGAGI. The V segment lost 0 bases and the J segment 6 bases; nucleotides outside the gene matches: 5. The CDR3 reads CASSYSEGAFEQYF. In DNA, the CDR3 is TGTGCCAGCAGTTACTCAGAGGGGGCGTTCGAGCAGTACTTC.

The chain joins TRBV4-1 to TRBJ2-5; TRBD2 might be the D (6 bases). Germline V gives CDR1 MGHRA, CDR2 YSYEKL. V was cut by 4 bases and J by 4 bases, with 16 bases left in between. This CDR3 region has 15 residues. In DNA, the CDR3 is TGCGCCAGCAGCCCCCTCCCGGGGGTCGGAGAGACCCAGTACTTC. The encoded protein is CASSPLPGVGETQYF.

The chain joins TRBV7-9 to TRBJ1-5, with TRBD1 matching 7 bases. CDR3 length: 17 residues. The germline V gene encodes CDR1 SEHNR and CDR2 FQNEAQ (reference sequence). The junction had 10 bases not matched to a gene; V was cut back by 5 bases and J by 0 bases. The CDR3 bases are TGTGCCAGCAGCCTAACATCAGGGGGAACTAGCAATCAGCCCCAGCATTTT. Protein sequence: CASSLTSGGTSNQPQHF.

The CDR3 coding sequence is TGTGCCAGCAGCCCGGGAGCGAATCAGCCCCAGCATTTT. Translation gives CASSPGANQPQHF. The genes are TRBV7-9 and TRBJ1-5; D uncertain. V was clipped by 5 bases and J by 4 bases, with 9 bases between them. Germline-derived CDR1 and CDR2 are SEHNR and FQNEAQ (reference sequence). This CDR3 spans 13 amino acids.

This rearrangement joins TRBV20-1 to TRBJ1-1; D perhaps matches TRBD1 (5 bases). The germline V gene encodes CDR1 DFQATT and CDR2 SNEGSKA (reference sequence). The CDR3 has 9 amino acids. V lost 7 bases, J lost 7 bases, and 7 bases lay in between. The CDR3 loop is CSGGDEAFF. The CDR3 nucleotides are TGCAGTGGGGGGGATGAAGCTTTCTTT.

The chain carries TRBV7-8 and TRBJ2-7, with no clear D. CDR3 size: 13 residues. Per germline, CDR1 SGHVS and CDR2 FQNEAQ. Trimming took 3 bases from V and 2 from J, leaving 8 bases between them. The CDR3 reads CASSFIFTYEQYF. CDR3 DNA: TGTGCCAGCAGCTTTATATTTACCTACGAGCAGTACTTC. Combining the CDR3 with reference TRBV7-8 and TRBJ2-7 gives the whole variable domain GAGVSQSPRYKVAKRGQDVALRCDPISGHVSLFWYQQALGQGPEFLTYFQNEAQLDKSGLPSDRFFAERPEGSVSTLKIQRTQQEDSAVYLCASSFIFTYEQYFGPGTRLTVT.

The CDR3 loop is CASRGQEGFYNEQFF. DNA of the CDR3: TGTGCCAGCAGGGGACAGGAGGGGTTCTACAATGAGCAGTTCTTC. The gene calls are TRBV2 and TRBJ2-1, with 8 positions matching TRBD1. This CDR3 has 15 amino acids. The V gene's germline CDR1 is SNHLY and CDR2 FYNNEI. V dropped 6 bases and J dropped 3; count of bases not matched to a gene: 7.

This chain joins TRBV19 and TRBJ1-2; unclear D gene. The CDR3 loop spans 13 amino acids. In germline, CDR1 is LNHDA, CDR2 SQIVND (reference sequence). V gave up 6 bases and J gave up 4 bases, with 12 bases separating them. CDR3 coding DNA: TGTGCCAGTAGCCAGGATTACGGCTATGGCTACACCTTC. Its translation is CASSQDYGYGYTF. The variable domain in full, with the rest retrieved from reference TRBV19 and TRBJ1-2, is DGGITQSPKYLFRKEGQNVTLSCEQNLNHDAMYWYRQDPGQGLRLIYYSQIVNDFQKGDIAEGYSVSREKKESFPLTVTSAQKNPTAFYLCASSQDYGYGYTFGSGTRLTVV.

This chain connects TRBV18 to TRBJ1-5, with 7 bases aligning to TRBD1. The trim removed 6 bases at V and 0 bases at J, leaving 20 bases unmatched. Germline-derived CDR1 and CDR2 are KGHSH and LQKENI. There are 20 residues in the CDR3. The chain's CDR3 is CASSSQGVGQEIYSNQPQHF. The CDR3 bases are TGTGCCAGCTCGTCACAAGGAGTTGGACAGGAGATCTATAGCAATCAGCCCCAGCATTTT.

The V call is TRBV6-5, the J call TRBJ2-5, with 7 bases matching TRBD2. The DNA end is a closer match to TRBJ2-7, so the J assignment may be wrong. The CDR3 loop spans 14 amino acids. Germline V gives CDR1 MNHEY, CDR2 SVGAGI. CDR3 nucleotides: TGTGCCAGCAGTTCTTGGGGGGGAGACTACGAGCAGTACTTC. It specifies CASSSWGGDYEQYF.

V and J are TRBV10-3 and TRBJ1-5; D unclear. The CDR3 has 14 residues. Trimming stripped 0 bases from V and 4 bases from J, with 7 bases between. Germline CDR1 is ENHRY and CDR2 is SYGVKD. The CDR3 DNA sequence: TGTGCCATCAGTGAGTCCACAGCAAATCAGCCCCAGCATTTT. Translating it yields CAISESTANQPQHF.

CDR3 region: CASSSYRGLSTEAFF. The CDR3, as DNA: TGTGCCAGCAGCTCATACAGGGGGCTTTCCACTGAAGCTTTCTTT. The chain joins TRBV7-8 to TRBJ1-1; 9 bases align to TRBD1. The V segment lost 4 bases and the J segment 4 bases; nucleotides outside the gene matches: 7. Germline V gene sequence: CDR1 SGHVS, CDR2 FQNEAQ. The CDR3 runs to 15 residues.

The V gene is TRBV5-1, the J gene TRBJ2-1, with TRBD2 as a possible D gene (5 bases). There are 17 residues in the CDR3. Looked up from germline, CDR1 is SGHRS and CDR2 is YFSETQ. V lost 0 bases and J lost 2, with 15 bases in between. The CDR3 nucleotides read TGCGCCAGCAGCTTGGCCCCCCGTGGGAGTCCCTACAATGAGCAGTTCTTC. It translates to CASSLAPRGSPYNEQFF.

The chain recombines TRBV4-1 with TRBJ2-3; the D gene is possibly TRBD2 (5 bases). Per germline, CDR1 MGHRA and CDR2 YSYEKL. Trimming left V 1 base short and J 3 bases short, with 20 bases between. The CDR3 loop spans 18 amino acids. The CDR3 loop is CASSQARLGPGKTDTQYF. In DNA form, the CDR3 reads TGCGCCAGCAGCCAAGCTCGATTAGGCCCCGGGAAGACAGATACGCAGTATTTT.

The chain employs TRBV10-3 and TRBJ1-1; 10 nucleotides match TRBD1. The germline gives CDR1 ENHRY, CDR2 SYGVKD. The CDR3 runs to 15 residues. J was trimmed by 1 base and V by 4 bases; bases with no gene match: 3. The CDR3 region is CAISGRDRGNTEAFF. CDR3 nucleotides: TGTGCCATCAGTGGCCGGGACAGGGGGAACACTGAAGCTTTCTTT.

The chain combines TRBV19 with TRBJ1-2; TRBD1 is a possible D gene (6 bases). Germline values: CDR1 LNHDA, CDR2 SQIVND (reference sequence). This CDR3 spans 15 amino acids. Trimming took off 6 bases at V and 1 base at J, with 15 bases between the two ends. DNA of the CDR3: TGTGCCAGTAGCGTACAGGGCTCAAGTAACTATGGCTACACCTTC. Protein product: CASSVQGSSNYGYTF. Based on the CDR3 plus reference TRBV19 and TRBJ1-2, the full variable domain is DGGITQSPKYLFRKEGQNVTLSCEQNLNHDAMYWYRQDPGQGLRLIYYSQIVNDFQKGDIAEGYSVSREKKESFPLTVTSAQKNPTAFYLCASSVQGSSNYGYTFGSGTRLTVV.

The genes are TRBV6-1 and TRBJ2-1, with 9 positions matching TRBD1. The germline gives CDR1 MNHNS, CDR2 SASEGT. Unmatched junction bases numbered 5, after V lost 1 base and J lost 7 bases. This CDR3 has 15 residues. In DNA, the CDR3 is TGTGCCAGCAGTGAAGGGGGACAGGGTCGGAATGAGCAGTTCTTC. Protein: CASSEGGQGRNEQFF.

This chain uses TRBV6-1 with TRBJ2-5; maybe TRBD1 (6 bases). The V end lost 4 bases, the J end lost 1 base, and 10 bases lay between the germline ends. The length of the CDR3 is 14 residues. Germline values: CDR1 MNHNS, CDR2 SASEGT. The CDR3 nucleotides read TGTGCCAGCAGTGTCGGACAGAGCCAAGAGACCCAGTACTTC. Protein sequence: CASSVGQSQETQYF.

The chain combines TRBV4-1 with TRBJ1-1; tentatively, D is TRBD1 (6 bases). Trimming took 2 bases from V and 6 from J, leaving 13 bases between them. Germline V CDR1 and CDR2: MGHRA, YSYEKL. The CDR3 runs 14 residues. CDR3: CASSQPIRGSEAFF. CDR3 nucleotide sequence: TGCGCCAGCAGCCAACCCATAAGGGGGTCTGAAGCTTTCTTT.

This rearrangement joins TRBV19 to TRBJ2-7; D is perhaps TRBD2 (5 bases). The V and J ends lost 0 bases and 2 bases respectively, with 23 bases between them. Germline-derived CDR1 and CDR2 are LNHDA and SQIVND (reference sequence). The CDR3 runs 19 residues. CDR3: CASSIEGGRLGGDAYEQYF. The CDR3 DNA is TGTGCCAGTAGTATAGAAGGAGGACGTTTAGGCGGAGATGCCTACGAGCAGTACTTC.

The CDR3 DNA is TGTGCCAGCAGTGTACAGGGGTATTGGACTGAAGCTTTCTTT. This sequence encodes CASSVQGYWTEAFF. This chain joins TRBV27 and TRBJ1-1; TRBD1 aligns across 7 bases. Germline CDR1 reads MNHEY; CDR2 reads SMNVEV (reference sequence). The CDR3 consists of 14 residues. Trimming at V came to 5 bases and at J to 5 bases, leaving 8 bases not matched to a gene.

This chain links TRBV28 with TRBJ2-7, with 7 bases lining up with TRBD2. Gene TRBJ2-5 matches the end of the DNA better, so the J call may be wrong. CDR1 and CDR2 from the germline V gene are MDHEN and SYDVKM. This CDR3 region has 14 residues. The CDR3, as DNA: TGTGCCAGCAGTTCGGCGGGAGCCCAAGAGACCCAGTACTTC. Its protein is CASSSAGAQETQYF.